These 12 T cell receptor beta chains were all obtained from the same sample, sequenced in a study of breast tumors, draining lymph nodes, adjacent tissues. TCRdb reprocessed the multiplex PCR reads with MiXCR, giving one entry per CDR3 protein. The sample contains roughly 260,000 distinct CDR3 sequences, 30% of which appear only once. Axillary draining lymph nodes of breast cancer patients supplied the node samples. Sequenced input: axillary lymph node tissue. The receptors were sampled from a female donor with breast cancer. Some clones in this sample may be carry-over from other donors' samples.

This clonotype was seen ten or more times. This chain joins TRBV7-3 and TRBJ2-7, with 12 bases aligning to TRBD2. CDR1 is SGHTA, CDR2 FQGTGA, per germline. CDR3 size: 17 residues. V was pared by 0 bases and J by 0 bases, with 3 bases of the junction left unmatched. The CDR3 sequence: CASSLTGLAGHSYEQYF. In DNA form, the CDR3 reads TGTGCCAGCAGCTTAACGGGACTAGCGGGCCACTCCTACGAGCAGTACTTC.

This clonotype was counted many times. The V gene is TRBV7-9, the J gene TRBJ2-5; no definite D call. This CDR3 region has 16 residues. The germline V and J ends were trimmed by 2 bases and 5 bases, with 18 bases remaining between them. Germline loops: CDR1 SEHNR, CDR2 FQNEAQ (reference sequence). The CDR3: CASSLSSSSVFETQYF. The DNA of the CDR3 is TGTGCCAGCAGCTTAAGTTCTAGTTCGGTGTTTGAGACCCAGTACTTC.

This clonotype occurred many times. The DNA of the CDR3 is TGTGTACTCGAGGGGGAGAGGGTCGGGGAGCTGTTTTTT. Translated, it gives CVLEGERVGELFF. This rearrangement joins TRBV7-2 to TRBJ2-2; D is perhaps TRBD1 (6 bases). CDR3 length equals 13 residues. In germline, CDR1 is SGHTA, CDR2 FQGNSA.

Remarks on this clonotype: It may be a read error: a sequence one base away is much more abundant. The rearrangement links TRBV20-1 to TRBJ2-1, with D possibly matching TRBD2 (5 bases). Germline CDR1 is DFQATT and CDR2 is SNEGSKA (reference sequence). This CDR3 contains 12 residues. CDR3 in DNA: TGCAGTGCTAGCCGGCGGGCAACTGAGCCGTTCTTC. It is translated as CSASRRATEPFF.

On this clonotype itself: The CDR3 end shows no conserved phenylalanine or tryptophan, and so a read error is likely. This rearrangement joins TRBV7-2 to TRBJ1-4; possible D gene TRBD1, 5 bases. Between the trimmed V and J ends, which lost 3 bases and 5 bases, there was a span of 7 bases. The germline V gene encodes CDR1 SGHTA and CDR2 FQGNSA. CDR3 length: 13 amino acids. The CDR3 region is CASSLRTNEKLFL. In DNA form, the CDR3 reads TGTGCCAGCAGCTTGAGGACAAATGAAAAACTGTTTCTT.

In this sample, this clonotype turned up many times. This chain joins TRBV29-1 and TRBJ1-3; TRBD1 matches 8 bases. The germline V gene encodes CDR1 SQVTM and CDR2 ANQGSEA. Unmatched junction bases numbered 6, after V lost 8 bases and J lost 0 bases. The CDR3 covers 14 residues. The CDR3 loop reads CSTGGGSSGNTIYF. In DNA form, the CDR3 reads TGCAGCACAGGGGGGGGGAGCTCTGGAAACACCATATATTTT.

This clonotype was observed at least ten times. The rearrangement links TRBV19 to TRBJ2-2; D may be TRBD2 (5 bases). This CDR3 comprises 15 residues. The V gene lost 3 bases and the J gene lost 2 bases, with 10 bases spanning the gap. The germline V gene encodes CDR1 LNHDA and CDR2 SQIVND (reference sequence). The CDR3 region is CASSIGADNTGELFF. DNA of the CDR3: TGTGCCAGTAGTATCGGAGCGGATAACACCGGGGAGCTGTTTTTT.

This clonotype was seen many times. The chain recombines TRBV7-2 with TRBJ2-3; D may be TRBD1 or TRBD2 (7 bases each). Trimming left V 4 bases short and J 4 bases short, with 18 bases between. The CDR3 runs 16 residues. CDR1 and CDR2 from the germline V gene are SGHTA and FQGNSA. The CDR3 DNA reads TGTGCCAGCAGCTCCCGGGACTACCAGGGGGCAGATACGCAGTATTTT. Its protein is CASSSRDYQGADTQYF.

This clonotype was counted ten times or more. This chain joins TRBV10-2 and TRBJ2-7; 8 nucleotides align to TRBD2. The CDR3 covers 14 residues. The V segment lost 8 bases and the J segment 7 bases; nucleotides outside the gene matches: 13. The V gene's germline CDR1 is WSHSY and CDR2 SAAADI. The CDR3 DNA is TGCGCCAGCCGGGCGGGGGGAGGGCCGGGGGAGCAGTACTTC. Translating it yields CASRAGGGPGEQYF.

This clonotype has more than one count but fewer than ten. A much larger clone differs from this one at a single base, so this may be a read error. The CDR3 sequence is CSELGGANGSTF. CDR3 sequence (DNA): TGCAGTGAATTAGGGGGCGCGAATGGCTCCACCTTC. The J gene is TRBJ1-2, the V gene TRBV20-1; 7 bases map to TRBD1. CDR1 DFQATT and CDR2 SNEGSKA come from the germline V gene (reference sequence). CDR3 length: 12 residues.

This clonotype came up many times. The V call is TRBV29-1, the J call TRBJ2-7; possible D gene TRBD1, 5 bases. V was trimmed by 2 bases and J by 0 bases, leaving 8 bases between them. CDR3 length equals 13 residues. Germline V lookup: CDR1 SQVTM, CDR2 ANQGSEA. The CDR3 region is CSVELGVSYEQYF. DNA of the CDR3: TGCAGCGTTGAATTAGGGGTCTCCTACGAGCAGTACTTC.

The sample holds a few counts of this clonotype. The chain employs TRBV12-3 or TRBV12-4 and TRBJ2-7; D not certain. The CDR3 totals 14 residues. Trimming took 1 base from V and 8 from J, leaving 15 bases between them. The CDR3 DNA reads as TGTGCCAGCAGTTTAGGCCAGAGACAAGACAAGCAGTACTTC. Residues: CASSLGQRQDKQYF.